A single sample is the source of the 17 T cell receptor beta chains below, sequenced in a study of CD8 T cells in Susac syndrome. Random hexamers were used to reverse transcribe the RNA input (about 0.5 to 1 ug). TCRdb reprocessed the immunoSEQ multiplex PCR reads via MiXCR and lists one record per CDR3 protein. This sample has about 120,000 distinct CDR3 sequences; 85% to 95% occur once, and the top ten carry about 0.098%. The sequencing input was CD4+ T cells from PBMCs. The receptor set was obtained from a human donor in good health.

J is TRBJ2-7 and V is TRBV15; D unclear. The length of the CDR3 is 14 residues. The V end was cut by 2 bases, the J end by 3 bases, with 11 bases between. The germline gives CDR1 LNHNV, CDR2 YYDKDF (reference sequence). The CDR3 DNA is TGTGCCACCAGCAGAAGCGTGGGCAACTACGAGCAGTACTTC. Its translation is CATSRSVGNYEQYF.

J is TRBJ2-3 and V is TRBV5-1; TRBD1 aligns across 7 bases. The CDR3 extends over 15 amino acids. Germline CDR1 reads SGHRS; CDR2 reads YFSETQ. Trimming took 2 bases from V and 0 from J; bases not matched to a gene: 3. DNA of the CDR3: TGCGCCAGCAGCTTTAGGGGGCTGAGCACAGATACGCAGTATTTT. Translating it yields CASSFRGLSTDTQYF.

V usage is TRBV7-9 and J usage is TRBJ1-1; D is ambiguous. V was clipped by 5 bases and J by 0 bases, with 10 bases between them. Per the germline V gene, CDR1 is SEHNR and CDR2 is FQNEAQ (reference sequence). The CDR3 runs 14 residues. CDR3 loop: CASSPGPVNTEAFF. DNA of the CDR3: TGTGCCAGCAGCCCTGGACCGGTGAACACTGAAGCTTTCTTT.

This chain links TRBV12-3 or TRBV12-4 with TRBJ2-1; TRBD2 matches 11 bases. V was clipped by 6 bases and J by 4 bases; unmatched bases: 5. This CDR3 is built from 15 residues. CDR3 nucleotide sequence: TGTGCCAGCAGCCCAACTAGCGGGAGTTACAATGAGCAGTTCTTC. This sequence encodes CASSPTSGSYNEQFF.

The CDR3 loop reads CAWSVTYTGELFF. The CDR3 bases are TGTGCCTGGAGTGTAACTTACACCGGGGAGCTGTTTTTT. The chain combines TRBV30 with TRBJ2-2, with D hard to call. There are 13 residues in the CDR3. V was pared by 0 bases and J by 3 bases, with 5 bases between. Per the germline V gene, CDR1 is GTSNPN and CDR2 is SVGIG (reference sequence).

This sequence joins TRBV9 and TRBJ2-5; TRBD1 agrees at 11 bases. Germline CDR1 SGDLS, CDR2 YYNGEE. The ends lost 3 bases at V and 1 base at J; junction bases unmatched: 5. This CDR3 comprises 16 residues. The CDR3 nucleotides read TGTGCCAGCAGCGGAGGACAGGGGGCAATCCAAGAGACCCAGTACTTC. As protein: CASSGGQGAIQETQYF.

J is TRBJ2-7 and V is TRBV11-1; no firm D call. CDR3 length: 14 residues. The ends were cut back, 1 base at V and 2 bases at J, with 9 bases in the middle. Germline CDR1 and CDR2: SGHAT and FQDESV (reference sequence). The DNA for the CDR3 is TGTGCCAGCAGCTTAGGGGTCGGTGCCTACGAGCAGTACTTC. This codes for CASSLGVGAYEQYF. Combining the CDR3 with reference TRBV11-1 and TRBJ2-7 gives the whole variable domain EAEVAQSPRYKITEKSQAVAFWCDPISGHATLYWYRQILGQGPELLVQFQDESVVDDSQLPKDRFSAERLKGVDSTLKIQPAELGDSAMYLCASSLGVGAYEQYFGPGTRLTVT.

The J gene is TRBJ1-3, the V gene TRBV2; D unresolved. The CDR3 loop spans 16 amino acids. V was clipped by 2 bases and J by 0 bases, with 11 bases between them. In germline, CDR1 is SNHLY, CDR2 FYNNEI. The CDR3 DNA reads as TGTGCCAGCAGTGAACTGGGCGGGAACTCTGGAAACACCATATATTTT. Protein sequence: CASSELGGNSGNTIYF. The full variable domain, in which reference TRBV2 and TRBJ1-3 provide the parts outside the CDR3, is EPEVTQTPSHQVTQMGQEVILRCVPISNHLYFYWYRQILGQKVEFLVSFYNNEISEKSEIFDDQFSVERPDGSNFTLKIRSTKLEDSAMYFCASSELGGNSGNTIYFGEGSWLTVV.

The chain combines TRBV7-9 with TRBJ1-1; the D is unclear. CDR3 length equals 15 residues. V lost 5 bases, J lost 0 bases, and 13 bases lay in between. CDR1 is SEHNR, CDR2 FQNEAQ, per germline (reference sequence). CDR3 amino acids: CASSPRLDMNTEAFF. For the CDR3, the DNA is TGTGCCAGCAGCCCCCGTTTAGACATGAACACTGAAGCTTTCTTT.

The CDR3 DNA is TGTGCCAGCAGCTTACTTCCAGGATCCCCGGGGGATGAGCAGTTCTTC. It encodes CASSLLPGSPGDEQFF. This sequence joins TRBV7-2 and TRBJ2-1, with a possible D match to TRBD2 (6 bases). Per germline, CDR1 SGHTA and CDR2 FQGNSA. Trimming cost V 2 bases and J 8 bases, with 19 bases left between them. This CDR3 is 16 amino acids long. The entire variable domain, with the rest obtained from reference TRBV7-2 and TRBJ2-1, is as follows: GAGVSQSPSNKVTEKGKDVELRCDPISGHTALYWYRQSLGQGLEFLIYFQGNSAPDKSGLPSDRFSAERTGGSVSTLTIQRTQQEDSAVYLCASSLLPGSPGDEQFFGPGTRLTVL.

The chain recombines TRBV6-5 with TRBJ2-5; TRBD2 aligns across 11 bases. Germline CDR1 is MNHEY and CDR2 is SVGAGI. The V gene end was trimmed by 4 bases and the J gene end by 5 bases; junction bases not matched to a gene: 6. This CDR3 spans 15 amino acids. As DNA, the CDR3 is TGTGCCAGCAGTTTAGCGGGAGGGCTACCGGAGACCCAGTACTTC. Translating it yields CASSLAGGLPETQYF.

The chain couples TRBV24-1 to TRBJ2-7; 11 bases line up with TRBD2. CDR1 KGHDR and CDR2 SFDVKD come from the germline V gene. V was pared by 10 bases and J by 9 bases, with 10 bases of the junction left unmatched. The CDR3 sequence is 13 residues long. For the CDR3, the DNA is TGTGCCACTGGGACTAGCGGCACCGCTGGGCAGTACTTC. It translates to CATGTSGTAGQYF.

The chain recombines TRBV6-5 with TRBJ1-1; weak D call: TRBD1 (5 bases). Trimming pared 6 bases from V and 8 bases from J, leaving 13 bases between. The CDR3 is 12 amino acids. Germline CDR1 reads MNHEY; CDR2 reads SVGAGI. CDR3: CASSLAWGEAFF. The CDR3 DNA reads TGTGCCAGCAGCCTGGCTTGGGGGGAAGCTTTCTTT.

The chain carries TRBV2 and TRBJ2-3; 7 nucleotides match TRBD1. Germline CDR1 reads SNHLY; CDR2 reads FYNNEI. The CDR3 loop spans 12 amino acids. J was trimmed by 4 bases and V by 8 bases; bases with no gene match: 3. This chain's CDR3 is CASGTDSDTQYF. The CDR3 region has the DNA TGTGCCAGCGGGACAGACTCAGATACGCAGTATTTT.

CDR3 loop: CASSLVGLAGNTDTQYF. CDR3 nucleotides: TGTGCCAGCAGCTTGGTAGGGTTAGCGGGGAACACAGATACGCAGTATTTT. The chain employs TRBV5-6 and TRBJ2-3; 8 nucleotides align to TRBD2. CDR3 length: 17 amino acids. Germline V gene data show CDR1 as SGHDT and CDR2 as YYEEEE. J was trimmed by 2 bases and V by 0 bases; bases with no gene match: 8. Drawing the rest from reference TRBV5-6 and TRBJ2-3, the complete variable domain is DAGVTQSPTHLIKTRGQQVTLRCSPKSGHDTVSWYQQALGQGPQFIFQYYEEEERQRGNFPDRFSGHQFPNYSSELNVNALLLGDSALYLCASSLVGLAGNTDTQYFGPGTRLTVL.

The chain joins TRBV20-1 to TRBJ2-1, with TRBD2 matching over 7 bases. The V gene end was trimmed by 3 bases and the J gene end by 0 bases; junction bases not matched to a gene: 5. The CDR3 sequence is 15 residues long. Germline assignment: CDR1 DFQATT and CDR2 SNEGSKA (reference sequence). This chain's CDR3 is CSARAGGSSYNEQFF. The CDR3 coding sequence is TGCAGTGCTAGGGCTGGCGGGAGCTCCTACAATGAGCAGTTCTTC.

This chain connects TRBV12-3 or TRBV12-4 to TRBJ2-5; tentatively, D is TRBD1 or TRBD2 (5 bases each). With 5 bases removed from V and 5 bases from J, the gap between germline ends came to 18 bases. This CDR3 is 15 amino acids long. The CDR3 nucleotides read TGTGCCAGCAGTCCCGGGACCCTCGGAAGGGAGACCCAGTACTTC. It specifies CASSPGTLGRETQYF.